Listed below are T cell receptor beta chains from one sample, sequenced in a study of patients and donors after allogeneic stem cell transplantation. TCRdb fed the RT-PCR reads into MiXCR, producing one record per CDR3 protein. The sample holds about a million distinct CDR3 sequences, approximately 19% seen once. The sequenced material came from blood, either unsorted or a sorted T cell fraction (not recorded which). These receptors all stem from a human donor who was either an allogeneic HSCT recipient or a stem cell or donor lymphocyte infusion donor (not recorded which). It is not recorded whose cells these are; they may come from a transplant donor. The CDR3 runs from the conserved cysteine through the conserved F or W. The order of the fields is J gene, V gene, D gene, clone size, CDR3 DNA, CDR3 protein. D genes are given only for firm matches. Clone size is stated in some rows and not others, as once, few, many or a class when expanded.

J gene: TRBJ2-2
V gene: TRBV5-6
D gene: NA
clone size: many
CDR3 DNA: TGTGCCAGCAGCGGACAGCTCGCCGGGGAGCTGTTTTTT
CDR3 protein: CASSGQLAGELFF

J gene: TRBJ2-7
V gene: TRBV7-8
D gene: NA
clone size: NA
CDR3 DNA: TGTGCCAGCAGCTTAGTAGGGCCCATGCCTTACGAGCAGTACTTC
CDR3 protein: CASSLVGPMPYEQYF

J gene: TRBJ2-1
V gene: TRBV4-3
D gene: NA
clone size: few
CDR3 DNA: TGCGCCAGCAGCCAAGAGAAGGGGCATGAGCAGTTCTTC
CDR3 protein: CASSQEKGHEQFF

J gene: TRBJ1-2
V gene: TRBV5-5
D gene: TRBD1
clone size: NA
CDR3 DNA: TGTGCCAGCAGCACGACGGGACAGCTATATGGCTACACCTTC
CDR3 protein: CASSTTGQLYGYTF

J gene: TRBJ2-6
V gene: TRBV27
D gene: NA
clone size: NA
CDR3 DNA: TGTGCCAGCATGGGGGGGGCCAACGTCCTGACTTTC
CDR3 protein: CASMGGANVLTF

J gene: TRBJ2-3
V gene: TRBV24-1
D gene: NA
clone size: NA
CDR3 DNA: TGTGCCACCAGTGATAGCCAGGCTGGCACAGATACGCAGTATTTT
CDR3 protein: CATSDSQAGTDTQYF

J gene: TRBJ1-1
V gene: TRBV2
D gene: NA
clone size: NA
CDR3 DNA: TGTGCCAGCAGTGAATCGGGAATGAACACTGAAGCTTTCTTT
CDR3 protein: CASSESGMNTEAFF

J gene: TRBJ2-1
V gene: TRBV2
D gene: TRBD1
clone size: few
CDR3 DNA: TGTGCCAGCAGGCTGGACAGGGGGCGATACAATGAGCAGTTCTTC
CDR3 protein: CASRLDRGRYNEQFF

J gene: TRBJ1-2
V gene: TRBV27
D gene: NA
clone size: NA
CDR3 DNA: TGTGCCAGCAGTTTTTCTGGTGACGTGGACTATGGCTACACCTTC
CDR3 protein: CASSFSGDVDYGYTF

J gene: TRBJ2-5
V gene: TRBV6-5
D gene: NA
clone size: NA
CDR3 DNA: TGTGCCAGCAGTTACGTGGGGAAGCCCAAGGAAGAGACCCAGTACTTC
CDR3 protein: CASSYVGKPKEETQYF

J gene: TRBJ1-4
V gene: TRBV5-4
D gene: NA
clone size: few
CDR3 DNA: TGTGCCAGCAGCCATCCTTCGGGGGCAACTAATGAAAAACTGTTTTTT
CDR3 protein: CASSHPSGATNEKLFF